This record concerns one T cell receptor (beta chain) sequence. This CDR3 has 15 amino acids. The V gene's germline CDR1 is LGHNA and CDR2 YSLEER. The germline V and J ends were trimmed by 0 bases and 5 bases, with 13 bases remaining between them. The source of the sample is a study of shared clonotypes between healthy human individuals. Naive CD8 cells lacked CD45RO, underwent positive selection for CCR7 and left out terminally differentiated effector memory CD45RA+ cells. Healthy adults negative for HIV, lacking recent acute infections or vaccinations, served as donors. Nashville, Tennessee was home to all donors, who were Caucasian adults. Sequencing was performed with immunoSEQ multiplex PCR; in TCRdb, only in-frame clones are kept and a portion is missing. The top ten clones hold around 1.7% of a sample with millions of clones, 90% to 95% of them seen once.

The material sequenced was naive CD8+ T cells from PBMCs. This clonotype originated in a man in his late teens or twenties in good health. Some clones in this sample may be carry-over from other donors' samples. This sequence joins TRBV4-3 and TRBJ1-1; D is ambiguous. CDR3 sequence (DNA): TGCGCCAGCAGCCAAGAGGTTGCAGAGCAAACTGAAGCTTTCTTT. Amino acid sequence: CASSQEVAEQTEAFF.